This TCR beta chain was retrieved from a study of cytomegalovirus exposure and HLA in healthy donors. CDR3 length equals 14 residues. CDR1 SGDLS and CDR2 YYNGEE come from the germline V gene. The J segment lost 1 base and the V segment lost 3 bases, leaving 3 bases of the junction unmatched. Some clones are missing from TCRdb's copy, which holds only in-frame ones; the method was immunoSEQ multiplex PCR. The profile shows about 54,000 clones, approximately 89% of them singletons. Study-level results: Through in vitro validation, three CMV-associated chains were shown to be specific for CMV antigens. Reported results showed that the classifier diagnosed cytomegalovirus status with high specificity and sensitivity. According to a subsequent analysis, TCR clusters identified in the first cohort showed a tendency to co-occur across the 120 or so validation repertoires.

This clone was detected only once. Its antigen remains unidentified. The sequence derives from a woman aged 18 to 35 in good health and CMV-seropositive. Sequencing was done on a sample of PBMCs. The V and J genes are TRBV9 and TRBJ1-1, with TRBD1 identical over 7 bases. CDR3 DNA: TGTGCCAGCAGCGCGGGACAGAGGAACACTGAAGCTTTCTTT. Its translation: CASSAGQRNTEAFF.